The 13 T cell receptor beta chains listed next were all sequenced from one sample in a study of T-cell memory formation after mild COVID-19. TCRdb redid the calling of the 5' RACE reads with MiXCR, one entry per CDR3 protein. Of around 200,000 distinct CDR3 sequences in the sample, about a fifth were seen once. Input material: PBMCs or a T cell subset sorted from them (not recorded which). The receptors stem from an adult woman who had mild COVID-19 (a few samples of this study predate the infection). Cell type and time point are not known.

This clonotype was counted at least ten times. This chain uses TRBV27 with TRBJ2-2, with D maybe TRBD1 (6 bases). V lost 6 bases and J 6 bases, leaving 23 bases between the germline ends. The CDR3 consists of 17 residues. Germline V gene sequence: CDR1 MNHEY, CDR2 SMNVEV (reference sequence). CDR3 DNA: TGTGCCAGCAGCTACCTACCGGGACAACTTCGGCCCGGGGAGCTGTTTTTT. It translates to CASSYLPGQLRPGELFF.

This chain uses TRBV11-2 with TRBJ2-3; D uncertain. The V end was cut by 5 bases, the J end by 5 bases, with 14 bases between. The CDR3 runs 14 residues. Germline V gene data show CDR1 as SGHAT and CDR2 as FQNNGV. The CDR3, as DNA: TGTGCCAGCAGCCGGACGGACGTTGAAGATACGCAGTATTTT. It encodes CASSRTDVEDTQYF. Combining the CDR3 with reference TRBV11-2 and TRBJ2-3 gives the whole variable domain EAGVAQSPRYKIIEKRQSVAFWCNPISGHATLYWYQQILGQGPKLLIQFQNNGVVDDSQLPKDRFSAERLKGVDSTLKIQPAKLEDSAVYLCASSRTDVEDTQYFGPGTRLTVL.

This clonotype came up a few times. The gene calls are TRBV5-6 and TRBJ2-7, with a weak D call TRBD1 (7 bases). This CDR3 contains 15 residues. CDR1 and CDR2 (germline): SGHDT, YYEEEE. V was pared by 0 bases and J by 1 base, with 11 bases between. The CDR3, as DNA: TGTGCCAGCAGCTTGGCCGGGGGACAGTCCTACGAGCAGTACTTC. It yields the protein CASSLAGGQSYEQYF.

The chain carries TRBV4-1 and TRBJ2-3; D possibly corresponds to TRBD2 (5 bases). Between the trimmed V and J ends, which lost 0 bases and 2 bases, there was a span of 15 bases. CDR1 MGHRA and CDR2 YSYEKL come from the germline V gene. The CDR3 spans 17 residues. CDR3 DNA: TGCGCCAGCAGCCAAGAGGGATGGCGGGCGCCCACAGATACGCAGTATTTT. Residues: CASSQEGWRAPTDTQYF.

The table lists this clonotype with many counts. The chain uses TRBV4-2 and TRBJ2-3, with TRBD1 identical over 8 bases. V lost 2 bases, J lost 4 bases, and 8 bases stayed unmatched. Germline V CDR1 and CDR2: LGHNA, YNFKEQ. The CDR3 contains 16 residues. The CDR3 loop is CASSQKLQGDADTQYF. The CDR3 nucleotides read TGTGCCAGCAGCCAAAAGCTACAGGGGGACGCAGATACGCAGTATTTT.

This clonotype was counted only a few times. The chain carries TRBV5-1 and TRBJ2-1; 10 bases are a match to TRBD2. The CDR3 has 14 amino acids. From germline, CDR1 is SGHRS and CDR2 YFSETQ. With 2 bases clipped from V and 10 bases from J, the junction kept 6 bases outside the gene matches. The CDR3 nucleotides read TGCGCCAGCAGCTTAAGCGGGGGGGCCGGAGAGCAGTTCTTC. This sequence encodes CASSLSGGAGEQFF.

The rearrangement joins TRBV27 to TRBJ1-5, with 12 bases aligning to TRBD1. The CDR3 is 17 amino acids. With V trimmed by 0 bases and J by 2 bases, 2 bases remained unmatched. The germline gives CDR1 MNHEY, CDR2 SMNVEV (reference sequence). Written as DNA, the CDR3 is TGTGCCAGCAGTTTATCGGGACAGGGGGCGGGCAATCAGCCCCAGCATTTT. Protein product: CASSLSGQGAGNQPQHF.

This clonotype was recorded a few times. J is TRBJ2-7 and V is TRBV18; D is possibly TRBD1 or TRBD2 (5 bases each). Germline CDR1 and CDR2: KGHSH and LQKENI. This CDR3 is built from 15 residues. V was trimmed by 4 bases and J by 0 bases, leaving 13 bases between them. DNA for the CDR3: TGTGCCAGCTCACTAATCCGGGACCGCTCCTACGAGCAGTACTTC. The encoded protein is CASSLIRDRSYEQYF.

This clonotype appeared a few times. The chain couples TRBV16 to TRBJ2-1; 13 nucleotides match TRBD2. Germline lookup yields CDR1 KGHSY and CDR2 FQNENV. V was pared by 6 bases and J by 3 bases, with 5 bases of the junction left unmatched. The CDR3 runs to 16 residues. The CDR3 protein is CASSTGTSGIYNEQFF. CDR3 sequence (DNA): TGTGCCAGCAGTACCGGGACTAGCGGGATCTACAATGAGCAGTTCTTC.

This clonotype was counted ten times or more. CDR3 DNA sequence: TGTGCCAGCAGTTTAGGGTCCGGGGAGCTGTTTTTT. It codes for CASSLGSGELFF. This chain links TRBV12-3 or TRBV12-4 with TRBJ2-2; D not resolved. V dropped 1 base and J dropped 6 bases, with 3 bases sitting between them. The CDR3 is 12 amino acids.

The V and J genes are TRBV6-5 and TRBJ1-2; D remains ambiguous. Germline V lookup: CDR1 MNHEY, CDR2 SVGAGI. CDR3 length equals 12 residues. Deletions cut 0 bases from V and 5 bases from J, with 4 bases between. The CDR3 DNA is TGTGCCAGCAGTTACTCTGGGTATGGCTACACCTTC. Its protein product is CASSYSGYGYTF.

The DNA of the CDR3 is TGTGCCAGCGGTCATAGCGGGGCTTTGTGGGAGACCCAGTACTTC. It yields the protein CASGHSGALWETQYF. The V call is TRBV25-1, the J call TRBJ2-5; 8 nucleotides align to TRBD2. Per the germline V gene, CDR1 is MGHDK and CDR2 is SYGVNS. This CDR3 region has 15 residues. The ends lost 8 bases at V and 5 bases at J; junction bases unmatched: 13.

V usage is TRBV27 and J usage is TRBJ2-3; 9 nucleotides line up with TRBD2. CDR1 and CDR2 (germline): MNHEY, SMNVEV (reference sequence). This CDR3 contains 16 residues. V trimming: 5 bases; J trimming: 0 bases; junction bases outside the gene matches: 6. This CDR3 is CASSVLTSGSTDTQYF. CDR3 bases: TGTGCCAGCAGTGTACTAACTAGCGGGAGCACAGATACGCAGTATTTT.